These T cell receptor beta chains were read from a single sample in a study of T-cell reconstitution after alpha-beta-depleted transplantation in children. TCRdb re-called the PCR reads through MiXCR, storing one row per CDR3 protein. The sample has 300,000 or so distinct CDR3 sequences; about 10% are singletons. The sample was PBMCs from the stem cell graft donor, taken from the stem cell graft. Receptors originate from a human donor who donated a stem cell graft to a child with SCID. The CDR3 runs from the conserved cysteine through the conserved F or W. The order of the fields is D gene, clone size, V gene, J gene, CDR3 protein, CDR3 DNA. A D gene is named only where the DNA matches it firmly. Clone size is stated in some rows and not others, as once, few, many or a class when expanded.

TRBD2	NA	TRBV7-2	TRBJ2-5	CASSLAGAGTQYF	TGTGCCAGCAGTTTAGCGGGGGCAGGGACCCAGTACTTC
NA	NA	TRBV7-9	TRBJ2-2	CASSLGPLLGELFF	TGTGCCAGCAGCTTAGGGCCTTTGCTCGGGGAGCTGTTTTTT
NA	NA	TRBV5-1	TRBJ1-3	CASSPEGNTIYF	TGCGCCAGCAGCCCCGAAGGAAACACCATATATTTT
TRBD1	many	TRBV14	TRBJ2-3	CASSKNPGQGMGDTQYF	TGTGCCAGCAGCAAAAATCCGGGACAGGGGATGGGAGATACGCAGTATTTT
NA	NA	TRBV18	TRBJ1-2	CASSPGTAGYTF	TGTGCCAGCTCACCTGGGACGGCTGGCTACACCTTC
NA	many	TRBV10-3	TRBJ2-1	CATVQGGAGNEQFF	TGTGCCACGGTGCAGGGAGGAGCAGGCAATGAGCAGTTCTTC
NA	few	TRBV9	TRBJ1-2	CASSESGQINYGYTF	TGTGCCAGCAGCGAATCGGGACAAATTAACTATGGCTACACCTTC
NA	many	TRBV25-1	TRBJ1-4	CASSEIGGFNKLFF	TGTGCCAGCAGTGAAATTGGAGGGTTCAACAAACTGTTTTTT
NA	few	TRBV6-5	TRBJ1-1	CASSYPPWTEAFF	TGTGCCAGCAGTTACCCCCCATGGACTGAAGCTTTCTTT
NA	NA	TRBV5-1	TRBJ2-1	CASSFGGSQYGEQFF	TGCGCCAGCAGCTTTGGAGGGAGTCAGTACGGTGAGCAGTTCTTC
NA	few	TRBV18	TRBJ2-6	CASSPAGSISGANVLTF	TGTGCCAGCTCACCAGCAGGATCAATCTCTGGGGCCAACGTCCTGACTTTC
TRBD1	NA	TRBV4-1	TRBJ2-5	CASSTQTGESGETQYF	TGCGCCAGCAGCACCCAGACAGGGGAAAGTGGAGAGACCCAGTACTTC
TRBD2	few	TRBV7-9	TRBJ2-1	CASSRLTSGGTNNEQFF	TGTGCCAGCAGCCGATTGACTAGCGGGGGTACCAACAATGAGCAGTTCTTC
NA	few	TRBV24-1	TRBJ2-1	CATSEAGSYNEQFF	TGTGCCACCAGTGAGGCCGGCTCCTACAATGAGCAGTTCTTC
NA	few	TRBV3-1	TRBJ2-1	CASSQGGGTGVEQFF	TGTGCCAGCAGCCAAGGAGGGGGTACGGGGGTTGAGCAGTTCTTC